This is a list of T cell receptor beta chains from one sample in a study of T cells after yellow fever vaccination. MiXCR was run by TCRdb on the 5' RACE reads, yielding one entry per CDR3 protein. The repertoire holds about 210,000 distinct CDR3 sequences, with more than 6.5% as singletons. The source was CD4+ T cells sorted from PBMCs, collected on the day of the yellow fever booster vaccination. All receptors derive from a man under 40 who received the YFV17D yellow fever vaccine. Both conserved end residues are part of each CDR3. Each record gives: V gene, J gene, D gene, clone size, CDR3 DNA, CDR3 protein. A D gene is named only where the DNA matches it firmly. Size is stated for part of the rows, as once, few or many counts, or as a class when the clone is expanded.

TRBV10-1	TRBJ2-7	.	few	TGCGCCAGCAGTGAGCTCCATGAGGGTCAGCTGTACTTC	CASSELHEGQLYF
TRBV9	TRBJ2-1	.	many	TGTGCCAGCAGCGTTGAGGCGAGGGACAATGAGCAGTTCTTC	CASSVEARDNEQFF
TRBV20-1	TRBJ2-6	.	few	TGCAGTGCTAGGGAAGGGCCTGGGGCCAACGTCCTGACTTTC	CSAREGPGANVLTF
TRBV6-5	TRBJ2-1	TRBD2	many	TGTGCCAGCAGTTACTCGAGGGACTACGCCCTGAGTGAGCAGTTCTTC	CASSYSRDYALSEQFF
TRBV24-1	TRBJ2-1	.	.	TGTGCCACCAGTGATCGAGGAACGGGACCCGACAATGAGCAGTTCTTC	CATSDRGTGPDNEQFF
TRBV7-9	TRBJ1-5	.	many	TGTGCCAGCAGCTTGCCTGATCAGCCCCAGCATTTT	CASSLPDQPQHF
TRBV7-2	TRBJ2-7	TRBD2	many	TGTGCCAGCAGGAGAGCGGGAGGGCCTTACGAGCAGTACTTC	CASRRAGGPYEQYF
TRBV7-3	TRBJ2-7	.	many	TGTGCCAGCAGCCCAAAGGGGGGTTCCGAGCAGTACTTC	CASSPKGGSEQYF
TRBV5-1	TRBJ2-1	TRBD2	many	TGCGCCAGCAGCCCACGACTAGCGGGAGGGCCCAATGAGCAGTTCTTC	CASSPRLAGGPNEQFF
TRBV20-1	TRBJ2-7	.	.	TGCAGTGCTAGAGAGACTGGTAGTAGATACGCGCAGTACTTC	CSARETGSRYAQYF
TRBV7-2	TRBJ2-1	TRBD1	many	TGTGCCAGCAGCTTCCCAGAGGACAGGGGATACAATGAGCAGTTCTTC	CASSFPEDRGYNEQFF
TRBV5-1	TRBJ2-3	.	many	TGCGCCAGCAGCTTCCCCCGACGGGAGTCAGATACGCAGTATTTT	CASSFPRRESDTQYF
TRBV20-1	TRBJ2-7	TRBD2	few	TGCAGTGCCCCTAGCGGATCCTACGAGCAGTACTTC	CSAPSGSYEQYF
TRBV10-3	TRBJ2-1	TRBD1	.	TGTGCCATCAAGGGGACAGGGGGCTATAATGAGCAGTTCTTC	CAIKGTGGYNEQFF
TRBV18	TRBJ2-7	.	few	TGTGCCAGCTCACGTACGGCGGCCTACGAGCAGTACTTC	CASSRTAAYEQYF
TRBV28	TRBJ2-7	.	many	TGTGCCAGCAGGCCTCCCACGGCTCCCTACGAGCAGTACTTC	CASRPPTAPYEQYF
TRBV27	TRBJ1-1	.	.	TGTGCCAGCAGTCCGGACAGTTTGAACACTGAAGCTTTCTTT	CASSPDSLNTEAFF
TRBV7-2	TRBJ2-7	TRBD2	many	TGTGCCAGCAGCCCGGGACTAGCGGGAGTAGTAGGGCAGTACTTC	CASSPGLAGVVGQYF
TRBV5-1	TRBJ2-3	TRBD1	.	TGCGCCAGCAGCCCAGGGACAGGGTTCACAGATACGCAGTATTTT	CASSPGTGFTDTQYF
TRBV20-1	TRBJ2-2	.	.	TGCTGTGCTAGGGGGGTAGGGGCGCTGAACACCGGGGAGCTGTTTTTT	CCARGVGALNTGELFF
TRBV20-1	TRBJ2-7	.	many	TGCAGTGCTGTCACGGAGGGCCTAACCTACGAGCAGTACTTC	CSAVTEGLTYEQYF
TRBV30	TRBJ1-1	.	few	TGTGCCTGGACCCCCCTGGCGGGGGGGCGCGCCACTGAAGCTTTCTTT	CAWTPLAGGRATEAFF
TRBV11-3	TRBJ2-3	TRBD1	many	TGTGCCAGCAGCCTAGTGGGACAGGCAGATACGCAGTATTTT	CASSLVGQADTQYF
TRBV7-2	TRBJ2-7	.	.	TGTGCCAGCAGCTTAAAAAGCTCCTACGAGCAGTACTTC	CASSLKSSYEQYF
TRBV12-3/TRBV12-4	TRBJ2-1	TRBD2	few	TGTGCCAGCAGTCCCAGGACTAGCGGGAACAGCTCCTACAATGAGCAGTTCTTC	CASSPRTSGNSSYNEQFF
TRBV11-2	TRBJ2-1	TRBD2	.	TGTGCCAGCGGGACCACCGGGGGGAATGAGCAGTTCTTC	CASGTTGGNEQFF